The source of this T cell receptor beta chain is a study of PD-1 blockade in classical Hodgkin lymphoma. The time point here: newly diagnosed, previously untreated cHL patient sample. A comparison was provided by newly diagnosed, untreated classical Hodgkin lymphoma PBMCs. On this clone: Antigen specificity is unknown.

TCRdb keeps only in-frame clones here, not all; method: immunoSEQ multiplex PCR. The repertoire consists of 20,000 to 25,000 clones, with about 93% occurring once and the leading ten covering around 3.6%. Points from the study as a whole: Whatever underlies the repertoire differences (possibly disease activity or prior therapy) remains undefined. When set against healthy donors, newly diagnosed patients were reported to show lower baseline TCR diversity.

V lost 7 bases and J lost 2, with 14 bases in between. CDR1 and CDR2 from the germline V gene are SGHTA and FQGNSA. The CDR3 contains 14 residues. Sequencing used peripheral blood mononuclear cells (PBMCs). This clonotype was obtained from a human donor with classical Hodgkin lymphoma. The chain has TRBV7-2 and TRBJ1-1; no clear D. CDR3 nucleotide sequence: TGTGCCAGCACGATACCCCGCTTTAACACTGAAGCTTTCTTT. This sequence encodes CASTIPRFNTEAFF.